The 11 T cell receptor beta chains presented below share a single source sample, sequenced in a study of blood T cell repertoires in COVID-19. The repertoire was sequenced with immunoSEQ multiplex PCR; TCRdb's copy has only in-frame clones and lacks some. Among around 340,000 clones listed, about 88% were seen once. Source material: peripheral blood. The receptors originated from a woman in her sixties with COVID-19, enrolled during active disease.

This chain joins TRBV9 and TRBJ2-3, with D maybe TRBD2 (7 bases). Germline V CDR1 and CDR2: SGDLS, YYNGEE. The V end lost 0 bases, the J end lost 2 bases, and 10 bases lay between the germline ends. The CDR3 spans 15 residues. CDR3 nucleotides: TGTGCCAGCAGCGTAGGGGGGGGCGACACAGATACGCAGTATTTT. This codes for CASSVGGGDTDTQYF.

The chain is built from TRBV6-2 or TRBV6-3 and TRBJ1-4, with 8 positions matching TRBD1. Trimming removed 6 bases from V and 14 bases from J; junction bases left unmatched: 8. The germline gives CDR1 MNHEY, CDR2 SVGEGT. The CDR3 length is 12 residues. Written as DNA, the CDR3 is TGTGCCAGCAGCCTCCAGGGGGCCGCGCTGTTTTTT. Residues: CASSLQGAALFF.

The V call is TRBV4-2, the J call TRBJ2-5; TRBD1 matches at 10 bases. The V and J ends lost 4 bases and 2 bases, in that order; junction bases with no gene match: 7. CDR3 length equals 16 residues. The germline V gene encodes CDR1 LGHNA and CDR2 YNFKEQ. In nucleotides, the CDR3 is TGTGCCAGCAGCCCCCGACAGGGGGCGGTTCAAGAGACCCAGTACTTC. This gives the protein CASSPRQGAVQETQYF.

Concerning this clone itself: The sample holds other DNA sequences that translate to the same CDR3. This sequence joins TRBV5-1 and TRBJ2-7; 9 nucleotides align to TRBD1. The CDR3 is 14 residues long. The ends lost 0 bases at V and 7 bases at J; junction bases unmatched: 5. From germline, CDR1 is SGHRS and CDR2 YFSETQ. The CDR3 spells CASSLGTGGYEQYF. For the CDR3, the DNA is TGCGCCAGCAGCTTGGGTACAGGGGGCTATGAGCAGTACTTC.

The chain carries TRBV2 and TRBJ1-2, with TRBD1 matching 7 bases. J was trimmed by 3 bases and V by 6 bases; bases with no gene match: 4. CDR3 size: 13 residues. The germline V gene has CDR1 SNHLY and CDR2 FYNNEI. The CDR3 nucleotides read TGTGCCAGCAGCAGAGGGGGCGACTATGGCTACACCTTC. Translating it yields CASSRGGDYGYTF.

The chain uses TRBV6-5 and TRBJ1-4; 9 bases line up with TRBD1. CDR3 length: 15 amino acids. Trimming at V came to 2 bases and at J to 8 bases, leaving 6 bases not matched to a gene. Germline CDR1 reads MNHEY; CDR2 reads SVGAGI. This CDR3 reads CASSYVGTGKEKLFF. The CDR3 bases are TGTGCCAGCAGTTACGTCGGGACAGGGAAGGAAAAACTGTTTTTT.

The chain recombines TRBV18 with TRBJ1-3; D gene ambiguous. V lost 2 bases, J lost 0 bases, and 11 bases lay in between. The CDR3 runs 16 residues. Germline CDR1 KGHSH, CDR2 LQKENI. CDR3 residues: CASSPNNPSSGNTIYF. The DNA for the CDR3 is TGTGCCAGCTCACCAAATAACCCGAGCTCTGGAAACACCATATATTTT.

The chain joins TRBV3-1 (or the pseudogene TRBV3-2) to TRBJ1-5; 8 nucleotides line up with TRBD1. The CDR3 is 14 residues long. From germline, CDR1 is LGHDT and CDR2 YNNKEL (reference sequence). V lost 4 bases, J lost 6 bases, and 5 bases stayed unmatched. CDR3 coding DNA: TGTGCCAGCAGCCTGGGACAGGTGGGTCAGCCCCAGCATTTT. Translated, it gives CASSLGQVGQPQHF.

The V gene is TRBV5-1, the J gene TRBJ2-2; TRBD1 aligns across 7 bases. The V gene's germline CDR1 is SGHRS and CDR2 YFSETQ. The CDR3 length is 15 residues. Trimming cost V 5 bases and J 2 bases; bases outside gene matches: 6. CDR3 nucleotides: TGCGCCAGCAGTTTCGGACAGGTTAACACCGGGGAGCTGTTTTTT. Translated, it gives CASSFGQVNTGELFF. Together with reference TRBV5-1 and TRBJ2-2, the CDR3 gives the full variable domain: KAGVTQTPRYLIKTRGQQVTLSCSPISGHRSVSWYQQTPGQGLQFLFEYFSETQRNKGNFPGRFSGRQFSNSRSEMNVSTLELGDSALYLCASSFGQVNTGELFFGEGSRLTVL.

V usage is TRBV29-1 and J usage is TRBJ2-1, with 8 bases identical to TRBD1. Germline-derived CDR1 and CDR2 are SQVTM and ANQGSEA. CDR3 length: 12 residues. The ends lost 4 bases at V and 9 bases at J; junction bases unmatched: 5. The CDR3 bases are TGCAGCGTTGGCCAGGGGGCTAGTGAGCAGTTCTTC. It translates to CSVGQGASEQFF.

The chain employs TRBV5-1 and TRBJ2-2; perhaps TRBD1 as D (5 bases). The CDR3 covers 15 residues. CDR1 SGHRS and CDR2 YFSETQ come from the germline V gene. The V end was cut by 4 bases, the J end by 0 bases, with 10 bases between. The CDR3 protein is CASSMTATNTGELFF. As DNA, the CDR3 is TGCGCCAGCAGCATGACAGCTACGAACACCGGGGAGCTGTTTTTT.